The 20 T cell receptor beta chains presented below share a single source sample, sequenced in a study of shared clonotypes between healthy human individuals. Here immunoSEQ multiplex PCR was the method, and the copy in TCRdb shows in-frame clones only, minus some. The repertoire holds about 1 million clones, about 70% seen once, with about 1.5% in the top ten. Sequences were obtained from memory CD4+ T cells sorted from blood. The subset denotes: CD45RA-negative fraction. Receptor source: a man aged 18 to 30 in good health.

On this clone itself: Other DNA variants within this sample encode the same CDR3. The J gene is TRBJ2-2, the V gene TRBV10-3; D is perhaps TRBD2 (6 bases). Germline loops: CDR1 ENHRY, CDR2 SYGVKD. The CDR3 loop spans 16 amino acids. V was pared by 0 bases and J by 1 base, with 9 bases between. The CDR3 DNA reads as TGTGCCATCAGTGAGTCGGGGGGATTGAACACCGGGGAGCTGTTTTTT. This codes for CAISESGGLNTGELFF.

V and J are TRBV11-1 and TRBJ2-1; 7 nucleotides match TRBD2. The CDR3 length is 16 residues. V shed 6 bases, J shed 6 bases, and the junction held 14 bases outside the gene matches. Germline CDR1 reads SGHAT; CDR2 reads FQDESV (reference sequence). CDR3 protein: CASRVYGRETFNEQFF. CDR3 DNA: TGTGCCAGCAGAGTGTATGGGCGGGAGACCTTCAATGAGCAGTTCTTC.

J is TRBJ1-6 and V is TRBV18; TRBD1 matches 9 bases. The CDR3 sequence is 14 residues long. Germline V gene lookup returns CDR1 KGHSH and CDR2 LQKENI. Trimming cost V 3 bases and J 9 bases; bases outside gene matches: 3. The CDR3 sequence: CASSPADRGSPLHF. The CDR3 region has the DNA TGTGCCAGCTCACCGGCGGACAGGGGTTCACCCCTCCACTTT.

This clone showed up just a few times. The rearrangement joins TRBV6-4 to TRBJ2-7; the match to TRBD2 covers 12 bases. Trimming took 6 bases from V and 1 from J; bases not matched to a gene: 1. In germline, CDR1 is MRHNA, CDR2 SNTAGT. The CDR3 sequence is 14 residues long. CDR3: CASRGLAGSYEQYF. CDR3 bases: TGTGCCAGCAGAGGACTAGCGGGATCCTACGAGCAGTACTTC.

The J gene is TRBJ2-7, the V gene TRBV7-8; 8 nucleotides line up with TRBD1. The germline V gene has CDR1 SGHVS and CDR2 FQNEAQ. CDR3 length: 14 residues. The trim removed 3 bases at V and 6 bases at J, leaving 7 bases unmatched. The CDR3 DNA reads TGTGCCAGCAGCTTCGGGGACAGGTGGAGCGAGCAGTACTTC. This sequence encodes CASSFGDRWSEQYF.

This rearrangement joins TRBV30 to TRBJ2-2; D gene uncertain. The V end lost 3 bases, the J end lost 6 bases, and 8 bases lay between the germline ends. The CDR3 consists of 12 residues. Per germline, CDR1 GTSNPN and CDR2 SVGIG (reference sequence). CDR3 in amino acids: CAWSVLAGELFF. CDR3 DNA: TGTGCCTGGAGCGTCTTGGCCGGGGAGCTGTTTTTT.

The CDR3 DNA reads TGCGCCAGCAGTGATAGGGGGAAGGCCTACGAGCAGTACTTC. Its translation: CASSDRGKAYEQYF. The chain is built from TRBV4-1 and TRBJ2-7; D may be TRBD1 (6 bases). V shed 6 bases and J shed 2 bases, with 14 bases lying between them. The germline V gene encodes CDR1 MGHRA and CDR2 YSYEKL. The CDR3 spans 14 residues.

CDR3: CASSPSPGETQYF. The CDR3 DNA sequence: TGTGCCAGCAGCCCCTCCCCAGGGGAGACCCAGTACTTC. V gene TRBV5-6 combines with J gene TRBJ2-5, with TRBD1 as a possible D gene (5 bases). Germline V gene lookup returns CDR1 SGHDT and CDR2 YYEEEE. Trimming pared 4 bases from V and 5 bases from J, leaving 12 bases between. This CDR3 comprises 13 residues.

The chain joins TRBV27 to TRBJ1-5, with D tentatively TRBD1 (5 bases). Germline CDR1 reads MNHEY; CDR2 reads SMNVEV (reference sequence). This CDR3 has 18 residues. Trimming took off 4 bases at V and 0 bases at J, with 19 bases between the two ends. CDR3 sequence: CASSSPGPAHYSNQPQHF. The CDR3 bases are TGTGCCAGCAGTTCCCCAGGGCCAGCGCATTATAGCAATCAGCCCCAGCATTTT.

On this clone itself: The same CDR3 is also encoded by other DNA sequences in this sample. The CDR3 reads CASSLGSVGETQYF. The CDR3 nucleotides read TGTGCCAGCAGCTTAGGAAGCGTGGGGGAGACCCAGTACTTC. The chain joins TRBV11-2 to TRBJ2-5; no definite D call. The CDR3 consists of 14 residues. Germline assignment: CDR1 SGHAT and CDR2 FQNNGV. The germline V and J ends were trimmed by 1 base and 5 bases, with 11 bases remaining between them.

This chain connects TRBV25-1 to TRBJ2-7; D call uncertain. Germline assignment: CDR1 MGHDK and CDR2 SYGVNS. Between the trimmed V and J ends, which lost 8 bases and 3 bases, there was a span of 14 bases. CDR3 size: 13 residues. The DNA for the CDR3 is TGTGCCAGCGCCCCCGTATCTTTCTACGAGCAGTACTTC. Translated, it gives CASAPVSFYEQYF.

CDR3 sequence reads: CAWSPIGGSYNEQFF. Here the CDR3 DNA reads TGTGCCTGGAGCCCCATTGGAGGCTCCTACAATGAGCAGTTCTTC. The chain couples TRBV30 to TRBJ2-1; maybe TRBD2 (5 bases). The CDR3 has 15 amino acids. The germline V gene encodes CDR1 GTSNPN and CDR2 SVGIG (reference sequence). The V end was cut by 3 bases, the J end by 0 bases, with 12 bases between.

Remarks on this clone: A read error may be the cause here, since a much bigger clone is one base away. CDR3 nucleotide sequence: TGTGCCAGCAGCTTAAACAGGGCGCAAGAGACCCAGTACTTC. Its translation: CASSLNRAQETQYF. The V call is TRBV27, the J call TRBJ2-5; a weak D match, TRBD1 (6 bases). Germline V gene data show CDR1 as MNHEY and CDR2 as SMNVEV (reference sequence). Trimming stripped 6 bases from V and 2 bases from J, with 13 bases between. This CDR3 contains 14 residues.

The CDR3 loop reads CASSVVTEGKETQYF. In nucleotides, the CDR3 is TGTGCCAGCAGCGTAGTGACAGAAGGAAAGGAGACCCAGTACTTC. This chain joins TRBV9 and TRBJ2-5; a weak D match, TRBD1 (5 bases). This CDR3 contains 15 residues. Deletions cut 0 bases from V and 5 bases from J, with 14 bases between. The germline gives CDR1 SGDLS, CDR2 YYNGEE.

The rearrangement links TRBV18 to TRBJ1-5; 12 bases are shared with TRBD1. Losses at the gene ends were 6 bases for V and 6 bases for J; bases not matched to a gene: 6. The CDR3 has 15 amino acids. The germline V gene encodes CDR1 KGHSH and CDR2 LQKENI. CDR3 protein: CASSGQGALGQPQHF. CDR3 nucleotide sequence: TGTGCCAGCTCGGGACAGGGGGCGCTCGGTCAGCCCCAGCATTTT. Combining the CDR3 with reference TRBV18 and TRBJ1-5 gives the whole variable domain NAGVMQNPRHLVRRRGQEARLRCSPMKGHSHVYWYRQLPEEGLKFMVYLQKENIIDESGMPKERFSAEFPKEGPSILRIQQVVRGDSAAYFCASSGQGALGQPQHFGDGTRLSIL.

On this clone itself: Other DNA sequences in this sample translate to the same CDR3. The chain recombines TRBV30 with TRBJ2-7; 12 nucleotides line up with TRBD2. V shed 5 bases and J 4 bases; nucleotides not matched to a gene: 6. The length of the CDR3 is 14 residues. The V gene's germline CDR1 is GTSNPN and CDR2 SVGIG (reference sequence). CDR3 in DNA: TGTGCCTGGTCCGGGACTAGCGGGCCTTACGAGCAGTACTTC. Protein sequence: CAWSGTSGPYEQYF. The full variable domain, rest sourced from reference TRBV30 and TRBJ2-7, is SQTIHQWPATLVQPVGSPLSLECTVEGTSNPNLYWYRQAAGRGLQLLFYSVGIGQISSEVPQNLSASRPQDRQFILSSKKLLLSDSGFYLCAWSGTSGPYEQYFGPGTRLTVT.

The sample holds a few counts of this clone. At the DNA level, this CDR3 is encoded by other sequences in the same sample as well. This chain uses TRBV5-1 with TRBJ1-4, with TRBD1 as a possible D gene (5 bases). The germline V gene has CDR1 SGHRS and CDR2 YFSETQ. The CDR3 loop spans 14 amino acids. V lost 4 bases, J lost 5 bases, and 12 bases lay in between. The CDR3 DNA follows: TGCGCCAGCAGCCTTCGGGACGGCAATGAAAAACTGTTTTTT. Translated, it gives CASSLRDGNEKLFF.

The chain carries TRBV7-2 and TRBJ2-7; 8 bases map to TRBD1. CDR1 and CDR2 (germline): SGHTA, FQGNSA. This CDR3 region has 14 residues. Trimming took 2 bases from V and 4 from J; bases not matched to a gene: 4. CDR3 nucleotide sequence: TGTGCCAGCAGCTTAAGGACAGGGTCGTACGAGCAGTACTTC. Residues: CASSLRTGSYEQYF.

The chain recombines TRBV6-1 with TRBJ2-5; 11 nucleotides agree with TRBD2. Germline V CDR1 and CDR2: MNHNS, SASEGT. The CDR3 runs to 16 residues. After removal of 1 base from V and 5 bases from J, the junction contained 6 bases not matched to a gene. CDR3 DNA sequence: TGTGCCAGCAGTGAAGTAACTAGCGGGGGTCGGGAGACCCAGTACTTC. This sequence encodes CASSEVTSGGRETQYF.

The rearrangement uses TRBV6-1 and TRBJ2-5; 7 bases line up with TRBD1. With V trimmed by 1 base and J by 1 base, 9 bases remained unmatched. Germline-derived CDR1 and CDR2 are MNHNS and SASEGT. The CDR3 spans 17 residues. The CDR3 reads CASSEGISRQGQETQYF. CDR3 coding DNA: TGTGCCAGCAGTGAAGGGATTTCCCGACAGGGCCAAGAGACCCAGTACTTC.